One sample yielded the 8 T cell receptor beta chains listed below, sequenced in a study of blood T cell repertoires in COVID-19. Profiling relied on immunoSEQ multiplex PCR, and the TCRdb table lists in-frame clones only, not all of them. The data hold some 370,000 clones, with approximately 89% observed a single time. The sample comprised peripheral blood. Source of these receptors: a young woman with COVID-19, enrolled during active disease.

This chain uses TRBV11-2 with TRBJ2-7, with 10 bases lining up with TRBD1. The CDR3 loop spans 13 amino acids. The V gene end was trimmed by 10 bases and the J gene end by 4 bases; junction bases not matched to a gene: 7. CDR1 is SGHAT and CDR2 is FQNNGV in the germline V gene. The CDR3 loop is CATAPGQGYEQYF. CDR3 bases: TGTGCCACAGCCCCGGGACAGGGGTACGAGCAGTACTTC. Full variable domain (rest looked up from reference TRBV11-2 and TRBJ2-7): EAGVAQSPRYKIIEKRQSVAFWCNPISGHATLYWYQQILGQGPKLLIQFQNNGVVDDSQLPKDRFSAERLKGVDSTLKIQPAKLEDSAVYLCATAPGQGYEQYFGPGTRLTVT.

CDR3 loop: CASSSSQGNEQFF. CDR3 DNA sequence: TGCGCCAGCAGCTCCTCCCAGGGCAATGAGCAGTTCTTC. The J gene is TRBJ2-1, the V gene TRBV5-1, with a possible D match to TRBD1 (5 bases). Germline V gene data show CDR1 as SGHRS and CDR2 as YFSETQ. The CDR3 loop spans 13 amino acids. Trimming removed 3 bases at V and 6 bases at J, with 10 bases between.

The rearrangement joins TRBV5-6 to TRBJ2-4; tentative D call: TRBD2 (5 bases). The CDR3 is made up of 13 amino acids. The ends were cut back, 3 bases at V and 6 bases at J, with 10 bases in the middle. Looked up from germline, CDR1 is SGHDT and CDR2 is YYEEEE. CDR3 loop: CASSSIAPNIQYF. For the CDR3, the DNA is TGTGCCAGCAGCTCTATAGCGCCAAACATTCAGTACTTC. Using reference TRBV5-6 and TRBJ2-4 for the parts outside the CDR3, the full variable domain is DAGVTQSPTHLIKTRGQQVTLRCSPKSGHDTVSWYQQALGQGPQFIFQYYEEEERQRGNFPDRFSGHQFPNYSSELNVNALLLGDSALYLCASSSIAPNIQYFGAGTRLSVL.

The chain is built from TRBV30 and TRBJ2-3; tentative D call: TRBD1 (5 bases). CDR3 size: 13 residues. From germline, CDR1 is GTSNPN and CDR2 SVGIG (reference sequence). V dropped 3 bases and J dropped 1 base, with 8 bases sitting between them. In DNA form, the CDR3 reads TGTGCCTGGAGGGGGCTCGGCACAGATACGCAGTATTTT. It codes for CAWRGLGTDTQYF.

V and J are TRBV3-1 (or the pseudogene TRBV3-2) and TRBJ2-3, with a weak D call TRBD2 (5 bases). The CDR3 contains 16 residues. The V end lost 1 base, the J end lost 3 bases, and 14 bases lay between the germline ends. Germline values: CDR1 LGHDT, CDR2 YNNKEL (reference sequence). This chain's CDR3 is CASSQVLASGTDTQYF. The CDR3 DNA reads TGTGCCAGCAGCCAAGTTCTAGCTAGTGGAACAGATACGCAGTATTTT.

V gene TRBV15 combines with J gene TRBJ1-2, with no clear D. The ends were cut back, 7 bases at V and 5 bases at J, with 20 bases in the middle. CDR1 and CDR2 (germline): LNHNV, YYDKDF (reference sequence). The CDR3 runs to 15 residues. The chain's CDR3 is CATNPSAQDPYGYTF. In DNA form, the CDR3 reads TGTGCCACCAACCCCAGCGCCCAAGACCCTTATGGCTACACCTTC. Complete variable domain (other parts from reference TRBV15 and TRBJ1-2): DAMVIQNPRYQVTQFGKPVTLSCSQTLNHNVMYWYQQKSSQAPKLLFHYYDKDFNNEADTPDNFQSRRPNTSFCFLDIRSPGLGDTAMYLCATNPSAQDPYGYTFGSGTRLTVV.

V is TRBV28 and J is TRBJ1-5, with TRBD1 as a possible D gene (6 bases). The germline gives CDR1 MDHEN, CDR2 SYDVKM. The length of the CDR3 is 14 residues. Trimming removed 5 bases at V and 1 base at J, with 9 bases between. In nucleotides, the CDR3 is TGTGCCAGCAGTGTAAGGGGGAGCAATCAGCCCCAGCATTTT. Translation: CASSVRGSNQPQHF.

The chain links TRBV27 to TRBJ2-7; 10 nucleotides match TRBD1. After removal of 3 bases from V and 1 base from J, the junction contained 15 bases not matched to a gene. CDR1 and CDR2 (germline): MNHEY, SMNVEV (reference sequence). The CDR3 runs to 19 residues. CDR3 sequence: CASSFRQGLRDRGSYEQYF. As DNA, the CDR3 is TGTGCCAGCAGTTTTCGCCAGGGACTCCGGGACAGGGGATCCTACGAGCAGTACTTC.